This TCR beta chain was retrieved from a study of shared clonotypes between healthy human individuals. Study-level information: Each donor's CD8 memory used one plate, CD8 naive two, each CD4 subset three. General study points: Some naive CD4 clonotypes, approximately 4.5%, turned up in common across a few donors. Clonotype sharing among donors, it was expected, would be affected by sequencing depth.

The deep-level immunoSEQ assay was used. Only in-frame clones appear in the TCRdb table, and some are missing; sequencing was by immunoSEQ multiplex PCR. The sample lists some 650,000 clones, around 97% occurring once. Trimming removed 7 bases from V and 3 bases from J; junction bases left unmatched: 8. Germline lookup yields CDR1 MNHNS and CDR2 SASEGT. This CDR3 is 15 amino acids long. This clone was detected once. No antigen is known for it. The chain couples TRBV6-1 to TRBJ1-5; 8 bases line up with TRBD1. Sequencing was done on a sample of naive CD4+ T cells sorted from blood. Sample subset: CD45RA+ positively selected. This TCR was recovered from a woman aged 25 to 39 in good health. The CDR3 region is CASINRGGINQPQHF. DNA for the CDR3: TGTGCCAGCATCAACAGGGGGGGAATCAATCAGCCCCAGCATTTT.